Sequencing of this TCR beta chain was carried out in a study of beta chain features in type 1 diabetes. Regarding this clone: Its antigen is unknown.

Every isolated RNA sample was fully reverse transcribed, so sequencing captured expressed TCRB transcripts. Profiling relied on immunoSEQ multiplex PCR, and the TCRdb table lists in-frame clones only, not all of them. The table shows 600,000 or so clones, with approximately 13% occurring only once. Study-level points and caveats: Junctions at VDJ sites from type 1 diabetes patients had fewer insertions and more deletions. Type 1 diabetes patients had TCRB CDR3s that were shorter (moderately but significantly so) in all four CD4+ subsets.

The authors sorted CD4+ naive, central memory, regulatory and stem cell-like memory cells via CD45RO/CCR7/CD25/CD127/CD95/CD27. This clonotype was obtained from a man aged 30 to 39 with type 1 diabetes. What was sequenced was naive CD4+ T cells from blood.

Here the CDR3 DNA reads TGCAGCGTTGATGCGGGACAGGCCCTCGTTGAGCAGTTCTTC. Its protein is CSVDAGQALVEQFF. This chain joins TRBV29-1 and TRBJ2-1, with 8 bases that match TRBD1. V shed 3 bases and J 9 bases; nucleotides not matched to a gene: 10. This CDR3 has 14 amino acids. Germline CDR1 reads SQVTM; CDR2 reads ANQGSEA.